One TCR beta chain is described in this entry. In this sample, this clone turned up a few times. Its binding antigen is unknown. No base quality information exists; no much larger clone differs at one position. The immunoSEQ Assay, a bias-controlled multiplex PCR, was used to amplify TCRbeta CDR3 regions from genomic DNA. Per the source publication's procedure: The number of nucleated cells in each sample was estimated by amplification of reference gene primers within the assay. To quantify the absolute abundance of each unique TCRbeta CDR3 rearrangement, sequence reads were collapsed and filtered. For each sample, productive Simpson clonality was calculated as the square root of Simpson's diversity index across productive rearrangements. What TCRdb holds here is the immuneACCESS table cut down to in-frame rearrangements. Part of the clones is not present; checked against another copy, under half of the missing clones reflect an unresolved V gene, and the others are unexplained. That table supplies the V and J calls and clone size; D and trimming were determined from the DNA. The sample table holds about 320,000 clones, of which about 87% were seen once. In total, the top ten clones hold over 4.5% of the sample.

The sample comes from a study of blood T cell repertoires in COVID-19 (dated by TCRdb to 2018 to 2020). About the study as a whole: Collaborator samples came from the United States, Italy and Spain and covered acute and convalescent phases of COVID-19. The material from the prospective study consisted of cDNA or gDNA derived from T cells, B-cell-depleted T cells, or PBMCs. Subjects who had been exposed to COVID-19, were actively infected with it, or had recovered from it provided the deeply sampled blood TCRbeta repertoires that made up the dataset. The repertoires were made available in a free public database intended to serve as a resource for research on the immune response to SARS-CoV-2. Samples came from the ongoing ImmuneRACE study (first 160 participants) plus 1,254 subjects from 6 global collaborators. Nearly every sample came with metadata listing a de-identified subject ID, COVID-19 status, age in years and sex. Where available, HLA class I and class II types were taken from metadata supplied by the sample provider and were not determined by assay-based typing.

Participants in the prospective study were enrolled through a virtual design, were aged 18 to 89 years, and lived in some 24 United States geographic areas. Cohort assignment in the prospective study relied on participant-reported clinical history from a screening survey and a study questionnaire. Recovered participants in ImmuneRACE Cohort 3 were defined as having two consecutive negative NP/OP PCR tests, clearance from a healthcare professional, or resolution of symptoms. Mobile phlebotomists in the prospective study collected whole blood, serum and a nasopharyngeal or oropharyngeal swab from every participant. Prospective study participants could optionally give additional blood draws and questionnaires over an approximately 2-month period. Prospective study blood samples were shipped either frozen or at room temperature before DNA extraction. Overall results and qualifications from the work: Clinical and demographic metadata were provided uncurated, with the amount varying by source and participant.

The sample comprised PBMCs or T cells enriched from blood (not recorded which). The TCR was taken from a man under 40 who had recovered from COVID-19.

CDR3 protein: CASSVTRTGVSPLHF. The DNA reads as follows: TGTGCCAGCAGCGTAACGAGGACAGGGGTTTCACCCCTCCACTTT. The rearrangement combines TRBV9 with TRBJ1-6, with 9 bases in between that match TRBD1. Germline trimming: 1 base from V, 9 bases from J; junction bases outside gene matches: 5. The germline V gene supplies CDR1 SGDLS and CDR2 YYNGEE. The CDR3 starts with the cysteine, ends with the phenylalanine, and has 15 residues. Just CDR3 DNA is preserved here, 45 bases in frame from base 1.